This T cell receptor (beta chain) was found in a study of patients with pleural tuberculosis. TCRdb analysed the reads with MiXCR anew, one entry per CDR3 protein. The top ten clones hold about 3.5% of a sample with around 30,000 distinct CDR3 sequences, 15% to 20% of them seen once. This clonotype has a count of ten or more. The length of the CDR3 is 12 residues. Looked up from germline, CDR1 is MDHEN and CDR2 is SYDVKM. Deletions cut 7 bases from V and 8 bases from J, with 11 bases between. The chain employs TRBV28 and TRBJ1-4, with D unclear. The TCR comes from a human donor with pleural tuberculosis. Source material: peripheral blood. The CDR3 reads CASTTKSEKLFF. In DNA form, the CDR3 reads TGTGCCAGCACGACCAAAAGCGAAAAACTGTTTTTT.